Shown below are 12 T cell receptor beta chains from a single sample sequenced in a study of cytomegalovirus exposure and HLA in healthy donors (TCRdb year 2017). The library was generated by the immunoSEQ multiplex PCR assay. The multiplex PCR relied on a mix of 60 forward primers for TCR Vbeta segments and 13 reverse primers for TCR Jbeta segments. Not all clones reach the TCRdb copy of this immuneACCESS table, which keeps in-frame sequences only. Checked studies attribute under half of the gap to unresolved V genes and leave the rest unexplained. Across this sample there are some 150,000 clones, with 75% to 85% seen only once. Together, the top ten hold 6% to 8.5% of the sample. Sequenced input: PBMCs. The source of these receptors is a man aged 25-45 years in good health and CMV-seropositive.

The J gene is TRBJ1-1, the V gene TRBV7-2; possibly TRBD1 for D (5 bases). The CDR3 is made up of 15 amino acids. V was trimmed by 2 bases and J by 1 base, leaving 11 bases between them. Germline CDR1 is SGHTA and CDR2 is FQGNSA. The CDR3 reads CASSLSFGGNTEAFF. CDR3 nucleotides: TGTGCCAGCAGCTTATCATTCGGGGGGAACACTGAAGCTTTCTTT.

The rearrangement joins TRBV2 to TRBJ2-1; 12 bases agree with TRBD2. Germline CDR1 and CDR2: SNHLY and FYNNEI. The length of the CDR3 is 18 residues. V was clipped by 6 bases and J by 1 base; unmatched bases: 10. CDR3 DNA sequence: TGTGCCAGCAGCTTACCGGGACTAGCGGGCGATTCCTACAATGAGCAGTTCTTC. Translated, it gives CASSLPGLAGDSYNEQFF.

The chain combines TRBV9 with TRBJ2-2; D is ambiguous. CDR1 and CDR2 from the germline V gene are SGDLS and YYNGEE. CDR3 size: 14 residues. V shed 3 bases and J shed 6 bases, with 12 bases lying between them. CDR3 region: CASSDLIGSGELFF. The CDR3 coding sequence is TGTGCCAGCAGCGATTTGATCGGGTCCGGGGAGCTGTTTTTT. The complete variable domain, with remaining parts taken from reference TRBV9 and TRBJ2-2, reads DSGVTQTPKHLITATGQRVTLRCSPRSGDLSVYWYQQSLDQGLQFLIQYYNGEERAKGNILERFSAQQFPDLHSELNLSSLELGDSALYFCASSDLIGSGELFFGEGSRLTVL.

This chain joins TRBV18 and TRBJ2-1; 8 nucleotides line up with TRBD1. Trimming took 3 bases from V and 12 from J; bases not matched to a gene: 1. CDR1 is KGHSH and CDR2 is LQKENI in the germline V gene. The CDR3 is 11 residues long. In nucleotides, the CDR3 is TGTGCCAGCTCACCCAGGGGGCGGCAGTTCTTC. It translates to CASSPRGRQFF.

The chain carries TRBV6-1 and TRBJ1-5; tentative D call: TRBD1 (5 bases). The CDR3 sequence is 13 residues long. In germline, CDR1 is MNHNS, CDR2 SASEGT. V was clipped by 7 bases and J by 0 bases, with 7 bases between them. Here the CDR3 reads CASTTDSNQPQHF. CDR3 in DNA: TGTGCCAGCACGACAGATAGCAATCAGCCCCAGCATTTT.

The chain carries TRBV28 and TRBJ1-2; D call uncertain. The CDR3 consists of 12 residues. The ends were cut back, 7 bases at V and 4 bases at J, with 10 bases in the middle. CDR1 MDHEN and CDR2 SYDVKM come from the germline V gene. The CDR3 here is CASISGFYGYTF. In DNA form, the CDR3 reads TGTGCCAGCATCTCGGGGTTCTATGGCTACACCTTC.

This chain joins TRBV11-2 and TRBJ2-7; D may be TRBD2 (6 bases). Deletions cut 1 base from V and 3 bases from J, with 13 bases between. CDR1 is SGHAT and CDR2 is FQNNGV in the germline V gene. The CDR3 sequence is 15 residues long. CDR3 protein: CASSLGISGSYEQYF. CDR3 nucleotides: TGTGCCAGCAGCTTAGGTATTAGCGGAAGCTACGAGCAGTACTTC. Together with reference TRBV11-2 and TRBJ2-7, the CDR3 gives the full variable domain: EAGVAQSPRYKIIEKRQSVAFWCNPISGHATLYWYQQILGQGPKLLIQFQNNGVVDDSQLPKDRFSAERLKGVDSTLKIQPAKLEDSAVYLCASSLGISGSYEQYFGPGTRLTVT.

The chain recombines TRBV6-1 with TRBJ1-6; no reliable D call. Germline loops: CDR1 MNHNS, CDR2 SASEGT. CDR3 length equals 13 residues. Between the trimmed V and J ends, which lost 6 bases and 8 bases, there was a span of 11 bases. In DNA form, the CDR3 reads TGTGCCAGCAGGGACTTCTGGGATTCACCCCTCCACTTT. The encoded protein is CASRDFWDSPLHF.

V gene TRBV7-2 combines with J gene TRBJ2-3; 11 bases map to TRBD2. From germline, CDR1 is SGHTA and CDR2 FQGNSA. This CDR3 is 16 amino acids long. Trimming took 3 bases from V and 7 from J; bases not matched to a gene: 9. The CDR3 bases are TGTGCCAGCAGCTTGGAAATAGCGGGGGGGCTGTATACGCAGTATTTT. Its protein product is CASSLEIAGGLYTQYF.

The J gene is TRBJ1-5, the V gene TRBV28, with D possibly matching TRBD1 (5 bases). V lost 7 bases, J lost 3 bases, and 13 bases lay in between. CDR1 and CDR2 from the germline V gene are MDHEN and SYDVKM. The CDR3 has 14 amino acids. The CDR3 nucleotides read TGTGCCAGCACGGTGGGGGGAGTCAATCAGCCCCAGCATTTT. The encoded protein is CASTVGGVNQPQHF.

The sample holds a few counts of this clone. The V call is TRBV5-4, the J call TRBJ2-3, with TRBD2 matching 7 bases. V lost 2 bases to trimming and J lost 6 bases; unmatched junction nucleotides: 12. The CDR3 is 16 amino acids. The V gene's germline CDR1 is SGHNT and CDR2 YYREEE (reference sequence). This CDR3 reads CASSFRRARGVDTQYF. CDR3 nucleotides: TGTGCCAGCAGCTTTAGAAGGGCCCGGGGGGTGGATACGCAGTATTTT.

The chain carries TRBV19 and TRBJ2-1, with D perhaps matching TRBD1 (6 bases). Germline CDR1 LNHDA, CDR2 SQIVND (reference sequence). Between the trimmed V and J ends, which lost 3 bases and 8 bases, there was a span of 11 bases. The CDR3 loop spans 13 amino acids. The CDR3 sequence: CASSITRGDEQFF. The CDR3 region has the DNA TGTGCCAGTAGTATCACCAGGGGAGATGAGCAGTTCTTC.